This TCR beta chain was captured by sequencing in a study of CD8 T cells in Susac syndrome. Study-level findings and limits: The CD4+ T cell repertoires in Susac syndrome did not show any clonal expansion. As the study acknowledged, the number of individuals who were part of its TCR sequencing and HLA analysis was relatively small.

RNA amounts of roughly 0.45 to 1 ug underwent reverse transcription with random hexamers. From the immunoSEQ multiplex PCR reads, TCRdb called clonotypes with MiXCR, one entry per CDR3 protein. Among fewer than 200,000 distinct CDR3 sequences, 85% to 95% were seen once, and the ten largest hold 0.12%. Sequencing of TCR beta was undertaken in CD8+ and CD4+ T cells derived from blood. The CDR3 length is 15 residues. Between the trimmed V and J ends, which lost 6 bases and 3 bases, there was a span of 18 bases. Note on this clonotype: What it binds is unknown.

The chain couples TRBV12-3 or TRBV12-4 to TRBJ2-7; D perhaps matches TRBD1 (7 bases). The sequencing input was CD4+ T cells from PBMCs. The source is a human donor with Susac syndrome. The CDR3 region has the DNA TGTGCCAGCAGCCCCGGGGCAGGGGGGTTCTACGAGCAGTACTTC. It specifies CASSPGAGGFYEQYF.